A single sample gave rise to the 8 T cell receptor beta chains below, sequenced in a study of T cells after yellow fever vaccination. TCRdb redid the calling of the 5' RACE reads with MiXCR, one entry per CDR3 protein. The sample holds 90,000 to 130,000 distinct CDR3 sequences, under 9% seen once. The input for sequencing was CD8+ T cells sorted from PBMCs, taken 45 days after the yellow fever booster vaccination. The receptors originated from a man aged 25-45 years who received the YFV17D yellow fever vaccine.

This clonotype was picked up many times. The rearrangement joins TRBV10-3 to TRBJ2-7, with D unresolved. Per germline, CDR1 ENHRY and CDR2 SYGVKD. The V end was cut by 7 bases, the J end by 6 bases, with 16 bases between. The CDR3 is made up of 13 amino acids. CDR3 bases: TGTGCCATCATGGGCAGCTCCACTGGCGAGCAGTACTTC. Its translation is CAIMGSSTGEQYF.

This clonotype came up many times. This sequence joins TRBV6-2 or TRBV6-3 and TRBJ1-2; 7 bases map to TRBD1. V lost 5 bases to trimming and J lost 5 bases; unmatched junction nucleotides: 5. Per germline, CDR1 MNHEY and CDR2 SVGEGT. The CDR3 has 13 amino acids. CDR3 amino acids: CASSTGTAYGYTF. CDR3 DNA: TGTGCCAGCAGTACCGGGACAGCTTATGGCTACACCTTC.

This clonotype was counted ten times or more. The chain uses TRBV7-9 and TRBJ2-7; TRBD1 matches 9 bases. Trimming took 5 bases from V and 3 from J; bases not matched to a gene: 8. CDR3 length: 15 residues. CDR1 is SEHNR and CDR2 is FQNEAQ in the germline V gene (reference sequence). Here the CDR3 reads CASSPNRDRVYEQYF. The CDR3 region has the DNA TGTGCCAGCAGCCCAAACCGGGACAGGGTCTACGAGCAGTACTTC.

The chain is built from TRBV6-2 or TRBV6-3 and TRBJ1-1; 7 bases are shared with TRBD1. V shed 0 bases and J 5 bases; nucleotides not matched to a gene: 6. The germline CDR1 and CDR2 sequences are MNHEY and SVGEGT. The CDR3 runs to 15 residues. The CDR3, as DNA: TGTGCCAGCAGTTACTCGACAGGGTCAGGGACTGAAGCTTTCTTT. The encoded protein is CASSYSTGSGTEAFF.

This clonotype was counted a few times. The genes are TRBV27 and TRBJ1-1; unclear D gene. The V end was cut by 4 bases, the J end by 2 bases, with 8 bases between. Germline assignment: CDR1 MNHEY and CDR2 SMNVEV (reference sequence). The CDR3 loop spans 13 amino acids. The CDR3: CASSSKRNTEAFF. CDR3 sequence (DNA): TGTGCCAGCAGTTCCAAGAGAAACACTGAAGCTTTCTTT.

This clonotype was seen repeatedly, ten times or more. The J gene is TRBJ2-7, the V gene TRBV4-2; 9 bases align to TRBD1. Germline values: CDR1 LGHNA, CDR2 YNFKEQ. This CDR3 region has 16 residues. J was trimmed by 3 bases and V by 1 base; bases with no gene match: 7. CDR3 sequence (DNA): TGTGCCAGCAGCCAAGCGGGACAGGGAGGAGGCTACGAGCAGTACTTC. This codes for CASSQAGQGGGYEQYF.

The table lists this clonotype with many counts. V is TRBV29-1 and J is TRBJ1-5; TRBD1 aligns across 8 bases. V dropped 2 bases and J dropped 7; count of bases not matched to a gene: 4. CDR1 and CDR2 from the germline V gene are SQVTM and ANQGSEA. This CDR3 region has 13 residues. CDR3 residues: CSVEQGAGQPQHF. The DNA of the CDR3 is TGCAGCGTTGAACAGGGGGCCGGGCAGCCCCAGCATTTT.

This clonotype was observed a handful of times. The V and J genes are TRBV9 and TRBJ2-1; D ambiguous. Trimming shortened V by 4 bases and J by 0 bases, and 11 bases separated the two germline ends. Germline CDR1 reads SGDLS; CDR2 reads YYNGEE. The CDR3 covers 15 residues. Here the CDR3 DNA reads TGTGCCAGCAGCCTGACGACAAGCTCCTACAATGAGCAGTTCTTC. Translating it yields CASSLTTSSYNEQFF.